The 8 T cell receptor beta chains below come from one sample, sequenced in a study of human T cells and chemical hapten exposure. Time point reported: pre-sensitization, week 0. Treatment given: therapeutic diphenylcyclopropenone sensitization with weekly scalp DPC. In TCRdb, the RACE reads were re-called with MiXCR into one record per CDR3 protein. The sample has under 200,000 distinct CDR3 sequences; approximately 31% are singletons. Specimen: whole blood, collected in connection with sensitization to the hapten diphenylcyclopropenone (DPC). These receptors came from a woman in her thirties with alopecia areata. Some clones in this sample may be carry-over from other donors' samples.

The chain is built from TRBV7-2 and TRBJ2-3; 9 bases are shared with TRBD1. CDR1 and CDR2 from the germline V gene are SGHTA and FQGNSA. With V trimmed by 5 bases and J by 6 bases, 9 bases remained unmatched. The CDR3 length is 15 residues. The CDR3 is CASSPGQGKVDTQYF. The DNA for the CDR3 is TGTGCCAGCAGCCCGGGACAGGGAAAGGTGGATACGCAGTATTTT.

This clonotype was observed a few times. The CDR3 loop reads CASSSSTSGPYNEQFF. The CDR3 DNA follows: TGTGCCAGCAGCTCCTCGACTAGCGGGCCATACAATGAGCAGTTCTTC. The chain carries TRBV28 and TRBJ2-1; 10 bases line up with TRBD2. Germline V lookup: CDR1 MDHEN, CDR2 SYDVKM. The V gene end was trimmed by 6 bases and the J gene end by 4 bases; junction bases not matched to a gene: 9. The CDR3 is 16 residues long.

This clonotype was seen a few times. The rearrangement joins TRBV29-1 to TRBJ1-1, with TRBD1 matching over 10 bases. Germline V gives CDR1 SQVTM, CDR2 ANQGSEA. Germline trimming cut 5 bases from V and 5 bases from J; bases unmatched to any gene: 8. This CDR3 has 14 residues. The CDR3 nucleotides read TGCAGCGTTTCAACCGGGACAGGGGTTACTGAAGCTTTCTTT. It specifies CSVSTGTGVTEAFF.

This clonotype was seen a single time. Since no conserved phenylalanine or tryptophan closes the CDR3, a read error is the likely cause. This CDR3 is CSVALQSANVLTL. The CDR3 coding sequence is TGCAGCGTTGCCTTACAGAGCGCCAACGTCCTGACTTTG. The chain combines TRBV29-1 with TRBJ2-6, with D hard to call. The ends were cut back, 4 bases at V and 7 bases at J, with 11 bases in the middle. CDR1 is SQVTM and CDR2 is ANQGSEA in the germline V gene. This CDR3 comprises 13 residues.

CDR3 in DNA: TGCGCCAGCAGTGAAGCCGGGACTAGCTACAATGAGCAGTTCTTC. The encoded protein is CASSEAGTSYNEQFF. The V gene is TRBV10-1, the J gene TRBJ2-1, with TRBD2 matching over 8 bases. CDR1 is WNHNN and CDR2 is SYGVQD in the germline V gene (reference sequence). CDR3 size: 15 residues. V was clipped by 3 bases and J by 3 bases; unmatched bases: 4.

The V gene is TRBV29-1, the J gene TRBJ2-3; 13 nucleotides align to TRBD2. The V segment lost 7 bases and the J segment 4 bases; nucleotides outside the gene matches: 8. The V gene's germline CDR1 is SQVTM and CDR2 ANQGSEA. This CDR3 is built from 15 residues. The CDR3 protein is CSGVRLAGGSDTQYF. The CDR3 DNA follows: TGCAGCGGGGTTCGACTAGCGGGAGGATCAGATACGCAGTATTTT.

A few counts support this clonotype. V is TRBV28 and J is TRBJ2-1, with TRBD2 identical over 9 bases. The CDR3 has 15 residues. The V gene's germline CDR1 is MDHEN and CDR2 SYDVKM. Trimming removed 5 bases from V and 7 bases from J; junction bases left unmatched: 9. The CDR3 protein is CASSQEGTSGNEQFF. CDR3 nucleotides: TGTGCCAGCAGTCAAGAGGGTACTAGCGGGAATGAGCAGTTCTTC.

This chain joins TRBV28 and TRBJ2-1; D is unclear. The CDR3 contains 15 residues. The V gene's germline CDR1 is MDHEN and CDR2 SYDVKM. V lost 8 bases and J lost 0, with 14 bases in between. This CDR3 reads CASQPTYYSYNEQFF. The CDR3 DNA follows: TGTGCCAGCCAGCCAACTTATTACTCCTACAATGAGCAGTTCTTC.